These T cell receptor beta chains were read from a single sample in a study of blood T cell repertoires in COVID-19. Sequenced by immunoSEQ multiplex PCR; TCRdb stores in-frame clones only, minus some. The sample carries a few hundred thousand clones, 84% recorded once. The sequenced sample consisted of peripheral blood. These TCRs come from a human donor in a cohort sampled during active COVID-19. Both conserved end residues are part of each CDR3. The D gene is left open where the match is weak. Some rows mark clone size as missing; the rest say once, few, many or name a class of expanded clone.

v_call	d_call	clone_size	j_call	cdr3_aa	cdr3_nt
TRBV24-1	.	.	TRBJ2-1	CATSDYGGSSYNEQFF	TGTGCCACCAGTGATTACGGGGGAAGCTCCTACAATGAGCAGTTCTTC
TRBV3-1/TRBV3-2	TRBD2	.	TRBJ2-7	CASSKGLAGGSYEQYF	TGTGCCAGCAGCAAGGGACTAGCGGGGGGGTCGTACGAGCAGTACTTC
TRBV7-8	.	.	TRBJ1-2	CASSAGGGSYGYTF	TGTGCCAGCAGCGCCGGGGGGGGCAGCTATGGCTACACCTTC
TRBV6-5	TRBD1	.	TRBJ1-2	CASRNPGQNYGYTF	TGTGCCAGCAGAAACCCGGGACAGAACTATGGCTACACCTTC
TRBV15	TRBD1	few	TRBJ2-1	CATSRDLGQGYNEQFF	TGTGCCACCAGCAGAGATTTAGGACAGGGATACAATGAGCAGTTCTTC
TRBV9	.	.	TRBJ2-1	CASSDQGFPYNEQFF	TGTGCCAGCAGCGACCAGGGGTTCCCTTACAATGAGCAGTTCTTC
TRBV5-1	TRBD1	.	TRBJ1-1	CASSVTGANTEAFF	TGCGCCAGCAGCGTAACAGGGGCGAACACTGAAGCTTTCTTT
TRBV3-1/TRBV3-2	TRBD1	.	TRBJ1-2	CASSSDIRGHVDGYTF	TGTGCCAGCAGCTCAGACATCAGGGGGCATGTTGATGGCTACACCTTC
TRBV19	TRBD1	.	TRBJ2-3	CASSITGADTQYF	TGTGCCAGTAGTATCACAGGGGCAGATACGCAGTATTTT
TRBV23-1	TRBD1	.	TRBJ2-2	CASSHLDRGDTGELFF	TGCGCCAGCAGTCACCTTGACAGGGGGGACACCGGGGAGCTGTTTTTT
TRBV5-4	.	.	TRBJ2-5	CASSERGRFLETQYF	.
TRBV6-5	.	.	TRBJ2-4	CASSRPELAKNIQYF	TGTGCCAGCAGCCGCCCGGAGCTAGCCAAAAACATTCAGTACTTC
TRBV4-2	TRBD2	.	TRBJ2-1	CASSPRLLAGDNEQFF	TGTGCCAGCAGCCCCAGATTACTAGCGGGAGACAATGAGCAGTTCTTC
TRBV2	TRBD1	few	TRBJ2-3	CASSPDRVRADTQYF	TGTGCCAGCAGCCCTGACAGGGTGAGGGCAGATACGCAGTATTTT
TRBV12-3/TRBV12-4	.	.	TRBJ1-1	CASSLIGGTEAFF	TGTGCCAGCAGTCTGATAGGGGGAACTGAAGCTTTCTTT
TRBV6-2/TRBV6-3	TRBD1	.	TRBJ1-2	CASSRRQTGSNGYTF	TGTGCCAGCAGCAGACGACAGACAGGGTCAAATGGCTACACCTTC
TRBV5-1	TRBD1	.	TRBJ1-4	CASSLRQGAGEKLFF	TGCGCCAGCAGCCTTAGGCAGGGGGCCGGGGAAAAACTGTTTTTT
TRBV7-9	.	.	TRBJ1-3	CASSPLGGAGNTIYF	TGTGCCAGCAGCCCCCTGGGAGGGGCTGGAAACACCATATATTTT
TRBV6-1	TRBD1	once	TRBJ1-5	CASSEYRGQSRDQPQHF	TGTGCCAGCAGTGAATACAGGGGGCAGAGCCGGGATCAGCCCCAGCATTTT
TRBV19	TRBD2	.	TRBJ2-7	CASSIPSSGSYEQYF	TGTGCCAGTAGTATCCCCTCTAGCGGGAGCTACGAGCAGTACTTC
TRBV6-2/TRBV6-3	.	.	TRBJ2-7	CAGSLTYEQYF	TGTGCCGGCAGTTTAACCTACGAGCAGTACTTC
TRBV7-9	TRBD2	.	TRBJ2-7	CASRDSGRPEQYF	TGTGCCAGCAGGGATAGCGGGAGGCCCGAGCAGTACTTC
TRBV5-4	.	.	TRBJ2-7	CASSSSQVDEQYF	TGTGCCAGCAGCTCCTCCCAGGTGGACGAGCAGTACTTC
TRBV6-5	TRBD2	.	TRBJ2-7	CASIRLAGGSYEQYF	TGTGCCAGCATCCGACTAGCGGGGGGCTCCTACGAGCAGTACTTC
TRBV5-1	TRBD2	.	TRBJ2-2	CASSWNSGGRGGELFF	TGCGCCAGCAGCTGGAATAGCGGGGGGCGTGGCGGGGAGCTGTTTTTT
TRBV11-2	TRBD1	.	TRBJ1-1	CASSSDRGSEAFF	TGTGCCAGCAGTTCGGACAGGGGGTCTGAAGCTTTCTTT
TRBV6-5	.	.	TRBJ2-7	CASSSAQISYEQYF	TGTGCCAGCAGTTCCGCACAGATCAGCTACGAGCAGTACTTC
TRBV7-2	TRBD1	many	TRBJ2-2	CASSLDRGSTGELFF	TGTGCCAGCAGCTTAGACAGGGGAAGCACCGGGGAGCTGTTTTTT
TRBV7-2	TRBD2	.	TRBJ2-1	CASSEVAGGHSYNEQFF	TGTGCCAGCAGCGAAGTAGCGGGGGGGCACTCCTACAATGAGCAGTTCTTC
TRBV6-5	TRBD1	.	TRBJ2-3	CASKRTGSRDTQYF	TGTGCCAGCAAGAGGACAGGGAGCAGAGATACGCAGTATTTT
TRBV12-3/TRBV12-4	.	.	TRBJ2-3	CASSPTDTQYF	TGTGCCAGCAGCCCGACTGATACGCAGTATTTT
TRBV7-2	TRBD2	.	TRBJ2-2	CASSPRLAGGPGELFF	TGTGCCAGCAGCCCTCGACTAGCGGGAGGGCCCGGGGAGCTGTTTTTT
TRBV5-1	TRBD1	.	TRBJ1-3	CASSPRTGAGDTIYF	TGCGCCAGCAGCCCCAGGACAGGGGCGGGAGACACCATATATTTT
TRBV6-5	.	.	TRBJ2-5	CASSIQGQGGETQYF	TGTGCCAGCAGTATTCAAGGACAGGGAGGGGAGACCCAGTACTTC
TRBV28	.	.	TRBJ1-1	CASSLYAILNTEAFF	TGTGCCAGCAGTTTATACGCGATACTTAACACTGAAGCTTTCTTT
TRBV5-1	TRBD1	.	TRBJ1-2	CASSLDRGLYGYTF	TGCGCCAGCAGCTTGGATAGGGGGCTATATGGCTACACCTTC
TRBV11-1	TRBD1	.	TRBJ2-1	CASSFAGTGANNEQFF	TGTGCCAGCAGCTTCGCCGGGACAGGGGCGAACAATGAGCAGTTCTTC
TRBV18	.	.	TRBJ2-5	CASSPIFPGQETQYF	TGTGCCAGCTCACCGATTTTTCCGGGGCAAGAGACCCAGTACTTC
TRBV5-1	TRBD2	.	TRBJ2-1	CASSLLPSGGASEQFF	TGCGCCAGCAGCTTGTTGCCTAGCGGGGGGGCTAGTGAGCAGTTCTTC
TRBV18	.	.	TRBJ1-2	CASSPEAGANYGYTF	TGTGCCAGCTCACCTGAAGCAGGCGCTAACTATGGCTACACCTTC
TRBV7-8	.	.	TRBJ2-3	CASSLWAGAATDTQYF	TGTGCCAGCAGCTTATGGGCAGGGGCGGCCACAGATACGCAGTATTTT
TRBV3-1/TRBV3-2	.	.	TRBJ2-5	CASSQTGFQETQYF	TGTGCCAGCAGCCAAACGGGTTTCCAAGAGACCCAGTACTTC
TRBV3-1/TRBV3-2	.	.	TRBJ2-2	CASSFNAVRELFF	TGTGCCAGCAGCTTTAACGCGGTGCGGGAGCTGTTTTTT
TRBV5-1	.	.	TRBJ2-7	CASSSPPAGAPYEQYF	TGCGCCAGCAGCTCCCCCCCGGCGGGGGCCCCCTACGAGCAGTACTTC
TRBV5-1	TRBD1	many	TRBJ2-7	CASSAYRGQGEQYF	TGCGCCAGCAGCGCCTACAGGGGGCAGGGCGAGCAGTACTTC
TRBV5-5	.	.	TRBJ2-1	CASRTAIYNEQFF	TGTGCCAGCAGGACAGCTATTTACAATGAGCAGTTCTTC
TRBV12-5	.	.	TRBJ2-7	CASNRLGSLYEQYF	TGTGCTAGTAATCGTTTGGGCAGCCTATACGAGCAGTACTTC
TRBV5-1	.	few	TRBJ2-3	CASSLDSRGDTQYF	TGCGCCAGCAGCTTGGATTCTAGAGGAGATACGCAGTATTTT
TRBV7-9	TRBD2	.	TRBJ2-1	CASSSIRLALDNEQFF	TGTGCCAGCAGCTCCATCCGACTAGCCCTGGACAATGAGCAGTTCTTC
TRBV21-1	.	.	TRBJ1-4	CASSTAVRVTNEKLFF	TGTGCCAGCAGCACCGCCGTCAGGGTGACTAATGAAAAACTGTTTTTT
TRBV6-2/TRBV6-3	.	.	TRBJ2-5	CASSYPGLQETQYF	TGTGCCAGCAGTTACCCGGGACTCCAAGAGACCCAGTACTTC
TRBV7-2	.	.	TRBJ2-1	CASSLVGGASYNEQFF	TGTGCCAGCAGCTTAGTAGGTGGGGCTTCCTACAATGAGCAGTTCTTC